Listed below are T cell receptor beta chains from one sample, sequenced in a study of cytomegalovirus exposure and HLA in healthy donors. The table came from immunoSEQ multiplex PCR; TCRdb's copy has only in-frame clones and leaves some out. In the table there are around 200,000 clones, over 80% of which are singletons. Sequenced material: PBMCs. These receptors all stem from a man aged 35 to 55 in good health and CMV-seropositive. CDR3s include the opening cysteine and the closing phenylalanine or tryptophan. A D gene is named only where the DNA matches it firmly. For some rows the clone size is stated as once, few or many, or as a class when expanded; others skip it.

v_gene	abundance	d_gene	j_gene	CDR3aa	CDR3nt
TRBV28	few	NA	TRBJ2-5	CASSLQAGTRETQYF	TGTGCCAGCAGTTTACAAGCGGGGACACGGGAGACCCAGTACTTC
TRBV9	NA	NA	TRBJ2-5	CASSAAPGIGETQYF	TGTGCCAGCAGCGCCGCTCCAGGGATAGGAGAGACCCAGTACTTC
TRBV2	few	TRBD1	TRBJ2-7	CASRRDRVGEQYF	TGTGCCAGCAGGAGAGACAGGGTCGGCGAGCAGTACTTC
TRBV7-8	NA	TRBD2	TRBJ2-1	CASSYPGTSGESYNEQFF	TGTGCCAGCAGCTACCCGGGGACTAGCGGGGAGTCCTACAATGAGCAGTTCTTC
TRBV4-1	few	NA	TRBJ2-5	CASSQGQSTYQETQYF	TGCGCCAGCAGCCAAGGACAGTCTACGTACCAAGAGACCCAGTACTTC
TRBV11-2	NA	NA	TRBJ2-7	CASSLDPQTRQYF	TGTGCCAGCAGCTTAGATCCACAGACCCGTCAGTACTTC
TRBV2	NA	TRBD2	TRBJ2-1	CASNLLGASGGAYNEQFF	TGTGCCAGCAACCTCTTAGGGGCTAGCGGGGGGGCGTACAATGAGCAGTTCTTC
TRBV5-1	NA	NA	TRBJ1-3	CASSLDGGSSSGNTIYF	TGCGCCAGCAGCTTGGATGGGGGGTCTAGCTCTGGAAACACCATATATTTT
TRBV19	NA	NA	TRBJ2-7	CASSIGESLIYEQYF	TGTGCCAGTAGTATCGGGGAAAGTCTTATCTACGAGCAGTACTTC
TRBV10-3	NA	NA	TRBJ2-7	CAISVTSGETYEQYF	TGTGCCATCAGTGTCACAAGCGGCGAAACCTACGAGCAGTACTTC
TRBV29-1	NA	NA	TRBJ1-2	CSADYEVDYGYTF	TGCAGCGCCGATTATGAGGTGGACTATGGCTACACCTTC
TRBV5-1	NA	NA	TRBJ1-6	CASSLRTAEDSPLHF	TGCGCCAGCAGCCTACGGACAGCAGAAGATTCACCCCTCCACTTT
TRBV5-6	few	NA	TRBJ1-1	CASSSTGYYEAFF	TGTGCCAGCAGCTCGACAGGCTATTATGAAGCTTTCTTT
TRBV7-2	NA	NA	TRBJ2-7	CASSFSYEQYF	TGTGCCAGCAGCTTCTCGTACGAGCAGTACTTC
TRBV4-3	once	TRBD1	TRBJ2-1	CASSQDRGGGNEQFF	TGCGCCAGCAGCCAGGACAGGGGAGGTGGTAATGAGCAGTTCTTC
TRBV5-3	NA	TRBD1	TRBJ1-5	CARTFVQGQGDQPQHF	TGTGCCAGAACCTTTGTGCAGGGACAGGGTGACCAGCCCCAGCATTTT
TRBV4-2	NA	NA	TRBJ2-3	CASSQEGRGAGDTQYF	TGTGCCAGCAGCCAAGAGGGACGGGGGGCGGGGGATACGCAGTATTTT
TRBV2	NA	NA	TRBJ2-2	CASRVDTGELFF	TGTGCCAGCAGGGTAGACACCGGGGAGCTGTTTTTT
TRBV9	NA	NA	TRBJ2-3	CASSDFLSQGTTDTQYF	TGTGCCAGCAGCGACTTCCTCTCGCAGGGAACCACAGATACGCAGTATTTT
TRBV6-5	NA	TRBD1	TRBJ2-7	CASSRTGGAYEQYF	TGTGCCAGCAGTCGGACAGGGGGGGCCTACGAGCAGTACTTC
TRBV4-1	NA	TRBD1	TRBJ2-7	CASSQIRDSTYEQYF	TGCGCCAGCAGCCAAATCCGGGACAGTACCTACGAGCAGTACTTC
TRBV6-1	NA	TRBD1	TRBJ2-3	CASTDRGRADTQYF	TGTGCCAGCACAGACAGGGGGCGGGCAGATACGCAGTATTTT
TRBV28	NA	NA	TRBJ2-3	CASSPLGASTDTQYF	TGTGCCAGCAGTCCCCTGGGGGCTAGCACAGATACGCAGTATTTT
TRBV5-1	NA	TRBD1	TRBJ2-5	CASSLGQEWRETQYF	TGCGCCAGCAGCCTAGGACAGGAGTGGAGAGAGACCCAGTACTTC
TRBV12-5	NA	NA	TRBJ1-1	CASGFQGPTEAFF	TGTGCTAGTGGTTTCCAGGGCCCCACTGAGGCTTTCTTT
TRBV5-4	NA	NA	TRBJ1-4	CASSLASGVTNEKLFF	TGTGCCAGCAGCTTGGCCTCGGGGGTAACTAATGAAAAACTGTTTTTT
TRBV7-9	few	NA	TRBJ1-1	CASSLGLAMNTEAFF	TGTGCCAGCAGCTTAGGCCTCGCTATGAACACTGAAGCTTTCTTT
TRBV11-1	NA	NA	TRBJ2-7	CASSFPNSYEQYF	TGTGCCAGCAGCTTCCCCAACTCCTACGAGCAGTACTTC
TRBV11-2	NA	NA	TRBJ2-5	CASSLWVGGQTQYF	TGTGCCAGCAGCTTATGGGTGGGGGGGCAGACCCAGTACTTC
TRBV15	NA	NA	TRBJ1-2	CATSRGTGQENGYTF	TGTGCCACCAGCAGAGGAACAGGGCAGGAGAATGGCTACACCTTC
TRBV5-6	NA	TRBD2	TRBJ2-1	CASSRAGGNEQFF	TGTGCCAGCAGCCGCGCGGGGGGGAATGAGCAGTTCTTC
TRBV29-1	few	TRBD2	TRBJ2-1	CSVGGGSSYNEQFF	TGCAGCGTGGGAGGCGGGAGCTCCTACAATGAGCAGTTCTTC
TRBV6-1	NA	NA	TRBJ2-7	CASSEGGGSYEQYF	TGTGCCAGCAGTGAAGGCGGAGGGTCCTACGAGCAGTACTTC
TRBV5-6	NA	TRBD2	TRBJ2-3	CASSGPGLADTDTQYF	TGTGCCAGCAGCGGCCCGGGACTAGCGGACACAGATACGCAGTATTTT
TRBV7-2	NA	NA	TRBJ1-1	CASIGGVVNTEAFF	TGTGCCAGCATCGGAGGAGTCGTTAACACTGAAGCTTTCTTT
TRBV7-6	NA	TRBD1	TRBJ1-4	CASSFEGAGEKLFF	TGTGCCAGCAGCTTTGAGGGGGCGGGTGAAAAACTGTTTTTT
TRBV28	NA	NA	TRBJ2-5	CASSIIGGAQETQYF	TGTGCCAGCAGTATAATAGGGGGAGCACAAGAGACCCAGTACTTC
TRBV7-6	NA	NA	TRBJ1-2	CASSQNPGYGYTF	TGTGCCAGCAGCCAAAACCCGGGCTATGGCTACACCTTC
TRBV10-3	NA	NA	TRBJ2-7	CASSGGGTEMSSYEQYF	TGTGCCTCCTCGGGAGGGGGGACAGAGATGAGCTCCTACGAGCAGTACTTC
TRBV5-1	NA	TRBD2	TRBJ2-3	CASSLEAGGTDTQYF	TGCGCCAGCAGCTTGGAAGCGGGGGGCACAGATACGCAGTATTTT
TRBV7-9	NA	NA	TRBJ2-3	CASSEPGGPTDTQYF	TGTGCCAGCAGCGAGCCCGGGGGTCCCACAGATACGCAGTATTTT